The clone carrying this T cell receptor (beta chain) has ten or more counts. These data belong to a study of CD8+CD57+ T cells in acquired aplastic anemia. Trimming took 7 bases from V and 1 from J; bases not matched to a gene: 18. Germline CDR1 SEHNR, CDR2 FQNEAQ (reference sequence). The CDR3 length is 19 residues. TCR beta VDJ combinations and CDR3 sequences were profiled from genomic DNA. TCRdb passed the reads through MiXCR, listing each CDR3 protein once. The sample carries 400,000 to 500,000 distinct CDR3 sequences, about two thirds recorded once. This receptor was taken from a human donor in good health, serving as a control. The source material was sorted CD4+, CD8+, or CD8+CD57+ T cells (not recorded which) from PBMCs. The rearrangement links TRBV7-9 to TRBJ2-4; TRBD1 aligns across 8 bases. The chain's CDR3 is CASNEHRGEKLLAKNIQYF. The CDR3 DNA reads TGTGCCAGCAACGAGCACAGGGGGGAAAAACTACTGGCCAAAAACATTCAGTACTTC.